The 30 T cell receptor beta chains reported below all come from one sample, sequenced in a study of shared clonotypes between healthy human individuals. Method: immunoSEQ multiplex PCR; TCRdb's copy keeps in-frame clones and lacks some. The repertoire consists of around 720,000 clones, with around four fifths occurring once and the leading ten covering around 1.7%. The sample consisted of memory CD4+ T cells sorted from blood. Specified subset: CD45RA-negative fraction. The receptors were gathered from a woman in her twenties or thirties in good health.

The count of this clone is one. CDR3 loop: CASSLLAGAGDTQYF. CDR3 sequence (DNA): TGTGCCAGCTCACTATTAGCGGGAGCGGGAGATACGCAGTATTTT. V usage is TRBV18 and J usage is TRBJ2-3, with 9 bases lining up with TRBD2. This CDR3 spans 15 amino acids. V was clipped by 4 bases and J by 5 bases; unmatched bases: 7. In germline, CDR1 is KGHSH, CDR2 LQKENI.

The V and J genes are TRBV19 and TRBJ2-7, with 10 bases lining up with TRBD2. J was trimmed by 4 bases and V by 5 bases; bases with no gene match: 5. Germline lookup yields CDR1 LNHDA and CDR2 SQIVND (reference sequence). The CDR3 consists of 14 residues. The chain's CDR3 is CASSETSGIYEQYF. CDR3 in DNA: TGTGCCAGTAGTGAAACTAGCGGGATTTACGAGCAGTACTTC.

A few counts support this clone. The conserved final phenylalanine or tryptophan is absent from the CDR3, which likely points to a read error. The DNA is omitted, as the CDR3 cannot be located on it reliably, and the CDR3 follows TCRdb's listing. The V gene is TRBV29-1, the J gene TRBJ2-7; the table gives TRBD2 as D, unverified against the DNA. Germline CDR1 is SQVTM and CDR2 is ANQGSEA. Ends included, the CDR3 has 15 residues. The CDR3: CSANPCTSGRFPPKG.

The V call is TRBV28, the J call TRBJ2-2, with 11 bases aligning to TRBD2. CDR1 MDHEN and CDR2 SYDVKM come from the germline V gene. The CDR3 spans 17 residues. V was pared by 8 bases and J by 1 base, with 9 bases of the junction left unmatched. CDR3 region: CASGGLAVTLNTGELFF. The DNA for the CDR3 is TGTGCCAGCGGGGGACTAGCGGTTACATTGAACACCGGGGAGCTGTTTTTT.

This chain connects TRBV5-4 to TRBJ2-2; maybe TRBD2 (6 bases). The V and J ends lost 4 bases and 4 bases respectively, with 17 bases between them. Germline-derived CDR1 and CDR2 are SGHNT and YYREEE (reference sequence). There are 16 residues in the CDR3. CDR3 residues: CASSPTTVGSTGELFF. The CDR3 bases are TGTGCCAGCAGCCCGACAACTGTCGGGAGCACCGGGGAGCTGTTTTTT.

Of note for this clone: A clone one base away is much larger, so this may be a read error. The CDR3 bases are TGTGCCAGCAGCCCCCTAATGAACACTGAAGCTTTCTTT. Its translation: CASSPLMNTEAFF. The chain uses TRBV16 and TRBJ1-1; no clear D gene. The CDR3 loop spans 13 amino acids. V dropped 4 bases and J dropped 0 bases, with 6 bases sitting between them. Germline V gene lookup returns CDR1 KGHSY and CDR2 FQNENV.

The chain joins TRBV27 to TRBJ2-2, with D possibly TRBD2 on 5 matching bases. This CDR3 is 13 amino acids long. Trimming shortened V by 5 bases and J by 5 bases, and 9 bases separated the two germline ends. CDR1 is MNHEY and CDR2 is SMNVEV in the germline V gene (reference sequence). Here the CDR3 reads CASSLRTTGELFF. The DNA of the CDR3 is TGTGCCAGCAGTCTCAGGACTACCGGGGAGCTGTTTTTT.

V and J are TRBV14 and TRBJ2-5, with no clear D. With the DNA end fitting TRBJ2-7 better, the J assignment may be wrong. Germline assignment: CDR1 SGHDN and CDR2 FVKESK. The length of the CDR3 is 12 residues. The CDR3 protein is CASSPRTYEQYF. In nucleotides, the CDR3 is TGTGCCAGCAGCCCACGAACCTACGAGCAGTACTTC.

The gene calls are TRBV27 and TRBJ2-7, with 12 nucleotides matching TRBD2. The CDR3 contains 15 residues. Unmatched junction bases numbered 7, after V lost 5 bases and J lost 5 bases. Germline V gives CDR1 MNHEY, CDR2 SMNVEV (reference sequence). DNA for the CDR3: TGTGCCAGCAGTCGCCTAGCGGGAGGGGGCCACGAGCAGTACTTC. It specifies CASSRLAGGGHEQYF.

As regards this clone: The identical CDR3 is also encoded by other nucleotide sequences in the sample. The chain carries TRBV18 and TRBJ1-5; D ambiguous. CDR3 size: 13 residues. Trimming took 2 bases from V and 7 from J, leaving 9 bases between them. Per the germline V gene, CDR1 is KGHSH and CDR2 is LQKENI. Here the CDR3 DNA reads TGTGCCAGCTCACCAGGCAGCGACCAGCCCCAGCATTTT. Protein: CASSPGSDQPQHF.

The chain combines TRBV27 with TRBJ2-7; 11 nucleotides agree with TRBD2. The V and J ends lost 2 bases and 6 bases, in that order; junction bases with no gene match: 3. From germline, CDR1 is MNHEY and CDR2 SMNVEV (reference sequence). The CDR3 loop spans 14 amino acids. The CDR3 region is CASSLLAGGPEQYF. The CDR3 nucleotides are TGTGCCAGCAGTTTACTAGCGGGAGGTCCCGAGCAGTACTTC.

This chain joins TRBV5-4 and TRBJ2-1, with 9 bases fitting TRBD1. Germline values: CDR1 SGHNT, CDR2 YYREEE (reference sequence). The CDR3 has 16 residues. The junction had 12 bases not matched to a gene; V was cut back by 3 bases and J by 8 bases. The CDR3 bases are TGTGCCAGCAGCTCGCCGCCGGGACAGGGTATGTATGAGCAGTTCTTC. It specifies CASSSPPGQGMYEQFF.

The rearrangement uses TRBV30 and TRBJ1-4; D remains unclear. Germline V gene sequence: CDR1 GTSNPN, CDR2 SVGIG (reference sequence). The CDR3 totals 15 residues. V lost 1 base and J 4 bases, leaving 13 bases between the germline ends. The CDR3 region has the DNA TGTGCCTGGAGTGCTACGGGATCCAGTAATGAAAAACTGTTTTTT. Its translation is CAWSATGSSNEKLFF.

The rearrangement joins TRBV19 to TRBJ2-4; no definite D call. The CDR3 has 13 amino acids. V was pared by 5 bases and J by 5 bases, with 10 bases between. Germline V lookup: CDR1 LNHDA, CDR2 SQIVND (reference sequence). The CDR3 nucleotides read TGTGCCAGTAGTCGAGGTGGACAAAACATTCAGTACTTC. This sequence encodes CASSRGGQNIQYF.

The CDR3 loop reads CASSLFRTTGGYGYTF. The CDR3 DNA reads as TGTGCCAGCAGTTTATTCCGCACTACAGGGGGGTATGGCTACACCTTC. V is TRBV28 and J is TRBJ1-2, with TRBD1 matching over 8 bases. V lost 1 base, J lost 5 bases, and 9 bases stayed unmatched. Germline V lookup: CDR1 MDHEN, CDR2 SYDVKM. The CDR3 totals 16 residues.

The CDR3 loop is CASRTRGGELFF. Here the CDR3 DNA reads TGTGCCAGCCGAACCCGGGGCGGGGAGCTGTTTTTT. The genes are TRBV7-8 and TRBJ2-2; tentatively, D is TRBD2 (5 bases). Trimming shortened V by 8 bases and J by 7 bases, and 11 bases separated the two germline ends. This CDR3 contains 12 residues. Germline-derived CDR1 and CDR2 are SGHVS and FQNEAQ.

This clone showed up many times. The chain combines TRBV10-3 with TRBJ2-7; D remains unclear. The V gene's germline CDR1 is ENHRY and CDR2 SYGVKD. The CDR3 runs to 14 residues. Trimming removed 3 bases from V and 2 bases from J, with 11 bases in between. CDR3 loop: CAISDRIPPYEQYF. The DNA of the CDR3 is TGTGCCATCAGTGACCGTATACCCCCCTACGAGCAGTACTTC.

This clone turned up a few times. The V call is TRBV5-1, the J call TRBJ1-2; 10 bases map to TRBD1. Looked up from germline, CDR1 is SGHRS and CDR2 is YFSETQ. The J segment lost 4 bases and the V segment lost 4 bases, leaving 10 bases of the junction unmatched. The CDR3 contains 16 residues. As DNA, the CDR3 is TGCGCCAGCAGCGCATCGACAGGGGGCTCAGGCTATGGCTACACCTTC. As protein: CASSASTGGSGYGYTF.

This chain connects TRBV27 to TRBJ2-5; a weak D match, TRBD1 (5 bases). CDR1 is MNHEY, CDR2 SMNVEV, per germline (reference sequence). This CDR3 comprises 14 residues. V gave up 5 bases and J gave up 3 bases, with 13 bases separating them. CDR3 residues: CASSRRAYKETQYF. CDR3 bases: TGTGCCAGCAGTCGCAGGGCGTACAAAGAGACCCAGTACTTC.

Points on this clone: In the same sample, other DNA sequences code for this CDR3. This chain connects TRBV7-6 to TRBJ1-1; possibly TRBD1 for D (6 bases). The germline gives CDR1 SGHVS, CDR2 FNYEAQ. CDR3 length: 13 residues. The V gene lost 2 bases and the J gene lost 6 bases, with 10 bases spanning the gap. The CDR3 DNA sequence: TGTGCCAGCAGCTTAAGAAGGGGGGCTGAAGCTTTCTTT. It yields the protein CASSLRRGAEAFF.

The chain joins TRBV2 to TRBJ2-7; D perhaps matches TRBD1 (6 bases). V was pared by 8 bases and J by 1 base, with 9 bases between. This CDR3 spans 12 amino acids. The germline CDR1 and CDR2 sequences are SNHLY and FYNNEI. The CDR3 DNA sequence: TGTGCCAGCTCAGGGGTGTCCTACGAGCAGTACTTC. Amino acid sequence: CASSGVSYEQYF.

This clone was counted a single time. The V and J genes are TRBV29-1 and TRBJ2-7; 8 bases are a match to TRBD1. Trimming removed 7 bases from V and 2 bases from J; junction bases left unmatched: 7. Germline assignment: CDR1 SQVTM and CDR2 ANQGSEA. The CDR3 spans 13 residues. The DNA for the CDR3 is TGCAGCGGCGGACAGGGCGACGCCTACGAGCAGTACTTC. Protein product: CSGGQGDAYEQYF.

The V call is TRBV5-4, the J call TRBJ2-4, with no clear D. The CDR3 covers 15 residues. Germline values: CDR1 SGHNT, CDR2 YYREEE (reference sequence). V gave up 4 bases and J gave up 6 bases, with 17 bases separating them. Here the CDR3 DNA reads TGTGCCAGCAGCCAAGATATTAAGGGCACAAACATTCAGTACTTC. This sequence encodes CASSQDIKGTNIQYF.

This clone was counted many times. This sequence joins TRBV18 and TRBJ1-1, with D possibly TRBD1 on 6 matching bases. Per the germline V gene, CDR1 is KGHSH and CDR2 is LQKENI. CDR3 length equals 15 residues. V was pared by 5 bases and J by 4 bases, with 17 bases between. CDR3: CASSFGQTEGTEAFF. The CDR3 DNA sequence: TGTGCCAGCTCATTCGGACAGACCGAGGGCACTGAAGCTTTCTTT.

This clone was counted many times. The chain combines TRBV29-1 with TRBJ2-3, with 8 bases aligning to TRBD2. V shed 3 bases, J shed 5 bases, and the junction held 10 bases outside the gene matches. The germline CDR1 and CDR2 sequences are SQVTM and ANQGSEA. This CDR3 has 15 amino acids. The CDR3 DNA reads TGCAGCGTTGAGGTAGCGGGACTCCCGGGAGATACGCAGTATTTT. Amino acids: CSVEVAGLPGDTQYF.

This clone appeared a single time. CDR3: CASSPSRLATGELFF. The CDR3 bases are TGTGCCAGCAGTCCTTCCCGACTAGCGACCGGGGAGCTGTTTTTT. The V call is TRBV28, the J call TRBJ2-2; 8 positions agree with TRBD2. Per germline, CDR1 MDHEN and CDR2 SYDVKM. V was clipped by 5 bases and J by 5 bases; unmatched bases: 7. The CDR3 has 15 residues.

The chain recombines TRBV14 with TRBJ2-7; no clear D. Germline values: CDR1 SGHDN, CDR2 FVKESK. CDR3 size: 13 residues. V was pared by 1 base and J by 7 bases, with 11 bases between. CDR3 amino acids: CASSQVGRGEQYF. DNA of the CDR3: TGTGCCAGCAGCCAAGTTGGGCGTGGGGAGCAGTACTTC.

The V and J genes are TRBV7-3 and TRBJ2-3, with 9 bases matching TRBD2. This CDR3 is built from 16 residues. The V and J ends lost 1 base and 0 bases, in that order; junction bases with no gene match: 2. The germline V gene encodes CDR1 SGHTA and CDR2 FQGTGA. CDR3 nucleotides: TGTGCCAGCAGCTTAAGGCGGGAGGGTAGCACAGATACGCAGTATTTT. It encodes CASSLRREGSTDTQYF.

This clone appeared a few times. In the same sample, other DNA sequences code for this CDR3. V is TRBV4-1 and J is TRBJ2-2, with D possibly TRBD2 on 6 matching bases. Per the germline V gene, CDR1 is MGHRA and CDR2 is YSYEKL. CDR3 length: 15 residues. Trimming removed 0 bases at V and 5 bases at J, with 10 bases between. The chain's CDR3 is CASSQDGGRTGELFF. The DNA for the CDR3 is TGCGCCAGCAGCCAAGATGGAGGGAGAACCGGGGAGCTGTTTTTT.

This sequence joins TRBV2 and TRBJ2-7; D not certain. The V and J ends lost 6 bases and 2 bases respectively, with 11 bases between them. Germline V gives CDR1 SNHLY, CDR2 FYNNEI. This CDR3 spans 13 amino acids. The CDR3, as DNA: TGTGCCAGCAGGAATACGGAGCCCTACGAGCAGTACTTC. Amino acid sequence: CASRNTEPYEQYF.